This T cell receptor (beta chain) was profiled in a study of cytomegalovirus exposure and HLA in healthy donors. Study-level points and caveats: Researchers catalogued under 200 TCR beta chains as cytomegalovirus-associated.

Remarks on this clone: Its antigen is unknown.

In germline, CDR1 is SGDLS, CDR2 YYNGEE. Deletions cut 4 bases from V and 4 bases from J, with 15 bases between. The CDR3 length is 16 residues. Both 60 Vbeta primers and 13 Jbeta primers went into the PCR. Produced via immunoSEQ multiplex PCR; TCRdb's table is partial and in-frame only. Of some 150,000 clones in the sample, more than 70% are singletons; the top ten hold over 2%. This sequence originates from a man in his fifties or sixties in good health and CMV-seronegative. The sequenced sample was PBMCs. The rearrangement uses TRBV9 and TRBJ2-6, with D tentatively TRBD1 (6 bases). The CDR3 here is CASSSRQAPGANVLTF. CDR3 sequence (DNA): TGTGCCAGCAGCTCACGACAGGCTCCCGGGGCCAACGTCCTGACTTTC.